This T cell receptor beta chain appears in the sequencing data of a study of cytomegalovirus exposure and HLA in healthy donors. Amplification used 60 Vbeta primers and 13 Jbeta primers. Measured with immunoSEQ multiplex PCR; TCRdb has only the in-frame clones, and not every one. The sample includes 150,000 to 200,000 clones, about 86% of them seen just once. Losses at the gene ends were 5 bases for V and 6 bases for J; bases not matched to a gene: 7. The CDR3 consists of 13 residues. CDR1 and CDR2 from the germline V gene are MNHEY and SMNVEV (reference sequence). The receptor comes from a woman aged 18-29 years in good health and CMV-seronegative. The chain uses TRBV27 and TRBJ2-7; 7 bases align to TRBD1. The sample consisted of PBMCs. The CDR3 is CASSIDRVTEQYF. The CDR3 DNA follows: TGTGCCAGCAGTATCGACAGGGTGACCGAGCAGTACTTC.